These 10 T cell receptor beta chains were sequenced from one sample in a study of Graves' ophthalmopathy and Graves' hyperthyroidism. Scientists amplified the TCR beta CDR3 regions from RNA transcripts. The first round was an RT-PCR with HTBI primers, and the second round was a multiplex PCR. TCRdb re-derived calls from the multiplex PCR reads in MiXCR, one entry per CDR3 protein. The table includes more than 15,000 distinct CDR3 sequences, 46% detected once. Sequencing was carried out using peripheral blood. The receptors here all came from a woman in her thirties or forties with stable Graves' hyperthyroidism.

This clonotype has only a few counts. The chain is built from TRBV30 and TRBJ2-7; either TRBD1 or TRBD2 may fit D (5 bases each). Germline V gene sequence: CDR1 GTSNPN, CDR2 SVGIG (reference sequence). This CDR3 is built from 13 residues. V lost 1 base and J lost 6, with 13 bases in between. CDR3 coding DNA: TGTGCCTGGAGTGCGGGGACGGGATCCGAGCAGTACTTC. Amino acids: CAWSAGTGSEQYF.

By share of the sample, this clonotype is medium-sized. The chain joins TRBV2 to TRBJ1-2; a weak D match, TRBD1 (5 bases). The CDR3 spans 16 residues. The germline CDR1 and CDR2 sequences are SNHLY and FYNNEI. V was clipped by 4 bases and J by 1 base, with 16 bases between them. The CDR3 region is CASSVDRFSLNYGYTF. CDR3 DNA: TGTGCCAGCAGTGTAGACAGATTCTCACTTAACTATGGCTACACCTTC.

Comments on this clonotype: Its ends do not fully match the called genes, so a read error is possible. This chain's CDR3 is CASSSRLADPYEQNF. CDR3 nucleotide sequence: TGTGCCAGCAGCTCCCGCCTAGCGGACCCTTACGAGCAGAACTTC. The chain carries TRBV7-6 and TRBJ2-7, with 7 bases that match TRBD2. This CDR3 is 15 amino acids long. Germline CDR1 reads SGHVS; CDR2 reads FNYEAQ.

This clonotype was observed at least ten times. This sequence joins TRBV6-1 and TRBJ2-1; maybe TRBD1 (5 bases). The germline V gene encodes CDR1 MNHNS and CDR2 SASEGT. Deletions cut 3 bases from V and 12 bases from J, with 9 bases between. The length of the CDR3 is 11 residues. The CDR3 here is CASSEQGGQFF. In DNA, the CDR3 is TGTGCCAGCAGTGAGCAGGGCGGGCAGTTCTTC.

This clonotype has a count of ten or more. Here the CDR3 DNA reads TGTGCCAGCAGCGTAAATGCAGAAGAGACCCAGTACTTC. It codes for CASSVNAEETQYF. The V gene is TRBV9, the J gene TRBJ2-5; D is uncertain. Per germline, CDR1 SGDLS and CDR2 YYNGEE. V was pared by 1 base and J by 3 bases, with 7 bases between. The CDR3 covers 13 residues.

This clonotype showed up many times. The V call is TRBV20-1, the J call TRBJ1-5; D is ambiguous. The V gene lost 3 bases and the J gene lost 1 base, with 10 bases spanning the gap. The CDR3 loop spans 14 amino acids. Germline CDR1 DFQATT, CDR2 SNEGSKA (reference sequence). CDR3 DNA sequence: TGCAGTGCTAGTTACGGGGTAAGCAATCAGCCCCAGCATTTT. This gives the protein CSASYGVSNQPQHF.

J is TRBJ2-3 and V is TRBV11-1, with D maybe TRBD2 (5 bases). CDR3 length: 14 residues. V lost 2 bases to trimming and J lost 2 bases, with 8 bases between them. In germline, CDR1 is SGHAT, CDR2 FQDESV (reference sequence). CDR3 sequence: CASSLKRYTDTQYF. CDR3 in DNA: TGTGCCAGCAGCTTAAAGCGGTACACAGATACGCAGTATTTT.

This clonotype is labeled medium-sized. The V and J genes are TRBV24-1 and TRBJ2-7; D gene ambiguous. This CDR3 is 15 amino acids long. CDR1 and CDR2 from the germline V gene are KGHDR and SFDVKD. Deletions cut 2 bases from V and 5 bases from J, with 15 bases between. The chain's CDR3 is CATSDSTPGTHEQYF. For the CDR3, the DNA is TGTGCCACCAGTGATTCGACGCCAGGTACCCACGAGCAGTACTTC.

By frequency in the sample, this clonotype is medium-sized. The chain employs TRBV20-1 and TRBJ1-6; D not resolved. Trimming stripped 0 bases from V and 7 bases from J, with 1 base between. The germline CDR1 and CDR2 sequences are DFQATT and SNEGSKA (reference sequence). The CDR3 extends over 11 amino acids. This CDR3 is CSARDNSPLHF. CDR3 DNA: TGCAGTGCTAGAGACAATTCACCCCTCCACTTT.

This clonotype was detected ten times or more. The rearrangement joins TRBV5-1 to TRBJ2-1, with D possibly being TRBD1 or TRBD2 (6 bases each). This CDR3 contains 12 residues. Germline-derived CDR1 and CDR2 are SGHRS and YFSETQ. V shed 6 bases and J shed 7 bases, with 11 bases lying between them. CDR3 region: CASTGGQNEQFF. The CDR3 DNA reads TGCGCCAGCACTGGGGGGCAAAATGAGCAGTTCTTC. The whole variable domain, filled in from reference TRBV5-1 and TRBJ2-1, reads KAGVTQTPRYLIKTRGQQVTLSCSPISGHRSVSWYQQTPGQGLQFLFEYFSETQRNKGNFPGRFSGRQFSNSRSEMNVSTLELGDSALYLCASTGGQNEQFFGPGTRLTVL.